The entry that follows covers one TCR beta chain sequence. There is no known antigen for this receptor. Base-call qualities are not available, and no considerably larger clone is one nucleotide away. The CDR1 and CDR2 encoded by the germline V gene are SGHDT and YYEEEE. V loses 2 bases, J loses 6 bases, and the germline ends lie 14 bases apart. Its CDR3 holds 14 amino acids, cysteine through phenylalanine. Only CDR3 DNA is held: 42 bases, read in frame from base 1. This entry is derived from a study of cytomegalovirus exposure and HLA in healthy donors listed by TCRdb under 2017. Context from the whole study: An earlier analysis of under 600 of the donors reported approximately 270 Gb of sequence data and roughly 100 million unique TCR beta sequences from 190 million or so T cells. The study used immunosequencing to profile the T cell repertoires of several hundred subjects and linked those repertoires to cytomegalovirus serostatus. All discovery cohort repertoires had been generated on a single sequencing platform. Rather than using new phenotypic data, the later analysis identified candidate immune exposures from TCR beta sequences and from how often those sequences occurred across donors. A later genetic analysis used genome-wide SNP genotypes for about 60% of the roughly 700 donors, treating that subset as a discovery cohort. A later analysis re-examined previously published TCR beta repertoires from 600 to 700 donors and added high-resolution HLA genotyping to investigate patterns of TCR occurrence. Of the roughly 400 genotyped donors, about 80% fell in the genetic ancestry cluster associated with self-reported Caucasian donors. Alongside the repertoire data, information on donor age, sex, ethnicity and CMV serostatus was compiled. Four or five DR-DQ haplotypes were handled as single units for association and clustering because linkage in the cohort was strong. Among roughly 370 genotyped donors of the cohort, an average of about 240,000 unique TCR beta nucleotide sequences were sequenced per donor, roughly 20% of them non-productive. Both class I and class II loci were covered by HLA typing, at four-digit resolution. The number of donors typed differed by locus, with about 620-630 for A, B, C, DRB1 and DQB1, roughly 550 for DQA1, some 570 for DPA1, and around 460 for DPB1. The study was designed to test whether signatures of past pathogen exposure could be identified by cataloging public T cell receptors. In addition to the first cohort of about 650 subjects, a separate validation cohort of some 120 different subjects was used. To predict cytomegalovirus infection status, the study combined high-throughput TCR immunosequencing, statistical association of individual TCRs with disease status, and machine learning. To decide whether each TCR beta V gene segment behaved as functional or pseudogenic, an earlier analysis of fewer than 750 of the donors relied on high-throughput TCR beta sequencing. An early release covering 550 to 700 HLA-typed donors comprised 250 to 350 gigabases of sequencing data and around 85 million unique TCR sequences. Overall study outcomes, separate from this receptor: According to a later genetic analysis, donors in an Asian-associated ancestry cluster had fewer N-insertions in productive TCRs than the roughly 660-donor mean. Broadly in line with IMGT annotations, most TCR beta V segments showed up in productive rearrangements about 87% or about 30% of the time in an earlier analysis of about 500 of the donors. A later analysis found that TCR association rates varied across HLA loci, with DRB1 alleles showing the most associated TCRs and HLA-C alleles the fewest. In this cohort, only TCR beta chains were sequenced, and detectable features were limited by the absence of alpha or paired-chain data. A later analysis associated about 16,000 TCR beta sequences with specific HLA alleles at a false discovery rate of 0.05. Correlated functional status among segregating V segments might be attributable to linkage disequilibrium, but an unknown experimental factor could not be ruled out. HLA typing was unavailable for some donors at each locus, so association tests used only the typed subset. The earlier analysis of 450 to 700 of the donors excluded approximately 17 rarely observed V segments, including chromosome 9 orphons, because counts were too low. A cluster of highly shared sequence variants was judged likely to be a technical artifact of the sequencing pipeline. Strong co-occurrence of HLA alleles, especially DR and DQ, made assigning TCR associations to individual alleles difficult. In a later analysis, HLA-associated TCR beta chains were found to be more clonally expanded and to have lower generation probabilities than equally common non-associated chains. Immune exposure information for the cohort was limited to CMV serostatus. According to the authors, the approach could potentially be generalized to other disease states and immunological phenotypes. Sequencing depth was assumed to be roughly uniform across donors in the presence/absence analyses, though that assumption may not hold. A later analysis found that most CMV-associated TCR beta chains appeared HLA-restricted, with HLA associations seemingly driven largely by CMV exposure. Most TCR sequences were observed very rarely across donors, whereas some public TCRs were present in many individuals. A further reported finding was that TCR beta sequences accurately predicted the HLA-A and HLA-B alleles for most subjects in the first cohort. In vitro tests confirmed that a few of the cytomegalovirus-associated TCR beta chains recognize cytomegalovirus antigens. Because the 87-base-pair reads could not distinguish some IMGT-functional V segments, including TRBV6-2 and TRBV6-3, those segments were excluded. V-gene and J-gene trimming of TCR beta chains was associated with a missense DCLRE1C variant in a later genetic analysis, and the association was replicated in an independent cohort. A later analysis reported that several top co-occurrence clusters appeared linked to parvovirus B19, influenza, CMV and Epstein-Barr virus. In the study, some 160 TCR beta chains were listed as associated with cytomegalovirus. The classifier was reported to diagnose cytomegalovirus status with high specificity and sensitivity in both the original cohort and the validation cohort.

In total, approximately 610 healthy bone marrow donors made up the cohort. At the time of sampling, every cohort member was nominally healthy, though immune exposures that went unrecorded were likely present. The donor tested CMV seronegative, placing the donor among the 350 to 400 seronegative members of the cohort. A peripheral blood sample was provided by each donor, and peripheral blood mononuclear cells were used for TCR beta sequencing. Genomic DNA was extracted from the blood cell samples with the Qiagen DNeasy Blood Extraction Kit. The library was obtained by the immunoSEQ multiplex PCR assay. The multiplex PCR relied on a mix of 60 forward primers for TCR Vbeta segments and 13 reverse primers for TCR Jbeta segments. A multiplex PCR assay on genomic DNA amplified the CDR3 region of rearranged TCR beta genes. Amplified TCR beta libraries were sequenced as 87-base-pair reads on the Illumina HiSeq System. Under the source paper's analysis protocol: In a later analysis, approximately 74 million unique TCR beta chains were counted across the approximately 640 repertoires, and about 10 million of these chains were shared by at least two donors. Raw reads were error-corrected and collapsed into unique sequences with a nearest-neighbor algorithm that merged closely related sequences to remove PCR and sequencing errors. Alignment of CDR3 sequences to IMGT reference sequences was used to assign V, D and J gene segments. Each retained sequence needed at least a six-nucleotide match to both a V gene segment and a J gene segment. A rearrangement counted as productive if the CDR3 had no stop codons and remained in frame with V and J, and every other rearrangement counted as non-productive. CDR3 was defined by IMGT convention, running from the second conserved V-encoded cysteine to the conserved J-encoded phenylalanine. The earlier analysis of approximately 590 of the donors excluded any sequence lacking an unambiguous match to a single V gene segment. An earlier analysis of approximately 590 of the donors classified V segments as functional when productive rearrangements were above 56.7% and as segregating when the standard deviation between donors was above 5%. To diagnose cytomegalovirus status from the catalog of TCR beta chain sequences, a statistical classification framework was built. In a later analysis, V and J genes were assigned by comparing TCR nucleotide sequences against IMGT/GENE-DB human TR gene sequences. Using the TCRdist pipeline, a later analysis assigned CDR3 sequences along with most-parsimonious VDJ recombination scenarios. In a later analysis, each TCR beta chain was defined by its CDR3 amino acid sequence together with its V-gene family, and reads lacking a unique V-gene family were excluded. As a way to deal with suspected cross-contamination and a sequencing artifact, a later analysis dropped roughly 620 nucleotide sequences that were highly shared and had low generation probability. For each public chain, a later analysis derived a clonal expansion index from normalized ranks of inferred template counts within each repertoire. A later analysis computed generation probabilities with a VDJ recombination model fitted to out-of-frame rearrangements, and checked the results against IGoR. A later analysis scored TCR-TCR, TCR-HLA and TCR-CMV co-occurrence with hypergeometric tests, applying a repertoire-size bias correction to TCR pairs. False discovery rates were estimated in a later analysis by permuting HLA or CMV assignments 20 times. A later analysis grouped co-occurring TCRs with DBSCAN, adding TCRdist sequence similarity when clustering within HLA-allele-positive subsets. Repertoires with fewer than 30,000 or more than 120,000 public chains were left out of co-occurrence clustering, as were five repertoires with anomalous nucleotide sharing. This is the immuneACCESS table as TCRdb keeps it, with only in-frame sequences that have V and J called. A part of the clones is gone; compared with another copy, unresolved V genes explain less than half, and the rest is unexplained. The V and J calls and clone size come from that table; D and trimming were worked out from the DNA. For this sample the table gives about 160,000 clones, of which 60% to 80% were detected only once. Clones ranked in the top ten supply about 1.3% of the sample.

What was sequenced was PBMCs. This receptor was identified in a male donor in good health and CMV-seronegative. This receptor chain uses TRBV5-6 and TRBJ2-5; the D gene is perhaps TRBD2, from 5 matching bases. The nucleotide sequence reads TGTGCCAGCAGCTTATTGGGAGTCCCCCAGACCCAGTACTTC. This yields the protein CASSLLGVPQTQYF.